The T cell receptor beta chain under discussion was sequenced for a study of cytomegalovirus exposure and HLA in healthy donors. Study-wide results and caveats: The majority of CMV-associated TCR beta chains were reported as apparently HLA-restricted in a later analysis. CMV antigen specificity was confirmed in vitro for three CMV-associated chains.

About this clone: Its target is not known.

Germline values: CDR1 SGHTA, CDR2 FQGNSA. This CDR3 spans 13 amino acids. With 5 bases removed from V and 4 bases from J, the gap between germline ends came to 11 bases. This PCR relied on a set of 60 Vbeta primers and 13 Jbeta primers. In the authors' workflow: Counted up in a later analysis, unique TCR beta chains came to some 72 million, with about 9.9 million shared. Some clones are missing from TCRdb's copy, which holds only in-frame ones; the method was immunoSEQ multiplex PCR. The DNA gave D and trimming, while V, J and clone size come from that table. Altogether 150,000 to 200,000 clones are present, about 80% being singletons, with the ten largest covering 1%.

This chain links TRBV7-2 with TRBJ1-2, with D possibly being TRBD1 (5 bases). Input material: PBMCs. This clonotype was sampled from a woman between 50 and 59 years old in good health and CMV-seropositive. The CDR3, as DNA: TGTGCCAGCAGCGGGCGCCAGGGCTATGGCTACACCTTC. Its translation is CASSGRQGYGYTF.